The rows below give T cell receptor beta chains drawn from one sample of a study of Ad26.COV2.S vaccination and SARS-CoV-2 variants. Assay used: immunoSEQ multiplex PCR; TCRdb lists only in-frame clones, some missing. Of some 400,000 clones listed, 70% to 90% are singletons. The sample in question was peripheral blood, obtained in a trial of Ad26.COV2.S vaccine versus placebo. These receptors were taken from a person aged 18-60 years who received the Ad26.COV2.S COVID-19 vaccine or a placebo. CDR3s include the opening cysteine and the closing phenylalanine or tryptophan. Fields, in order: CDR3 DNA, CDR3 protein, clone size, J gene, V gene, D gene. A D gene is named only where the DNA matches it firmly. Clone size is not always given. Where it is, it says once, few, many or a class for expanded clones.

cdr3_nt: TGTGCCAGCAGCTTAGCATGGGGGCCTAACGAGCAGTACTTC
cdr3_aa: CASSLAWGPNEQYF
clone_size: -
j_call: TRBJ2-7
v_call: TRBV11-2
d_call: -

cdr3_nt: TGTGCCAGCAGCGCCTCCGGGACTAGCCTTGAGCAGTTCTTC
cdr3_aa: CASSASGTSLEQFF
clone_size: -
j_call: TRBJ2-1
v_call: TRBV9
d_call: TRBD2

cdr3_nt: TGTGCCAGTAGTATAGACAGGGGATACAATGAGCAGTTCTTC
cdr3_aa: CASSIDRGYNEQFF
clone_size: -
j_call: TRBJ2-1
v_call: TRBV19
d_call: -

cdr3_nt: TGTGCCAGCAGCTCCTACGACAGGCGACCCACAGATACGCAGTATTTT
cdr3_aa: CASSSYDRRPTDTQYF
clone_size: -
j_call: TRBJ2-3
v_call: TRBV7-8
d_call: -

cdr3_nt: TGTGCCAGCAGTTCTCCTTCCCGGGCCCAACCCTACGAGCAGTACTTC
cdr3_aa: CASSSPSRAQPYEQYF
clone_size: -
j_call: TRBJ2-7
v_call: TRBV28
d_call: -

cdr3_nt: TGTGCCAGTAGACCACCTAGCGGGAGGGGGTCCTACAATGAGCAGTTCTTC
cdr3_aa: CASRPPSGRGSYNEQFF
clone_size: -
j_call: TRBJ2-1
v_call: TRBV19
d_call: TRBD2

cdr3_nt: TGCAGCGTTGGGACCGAAAGTAGCAATCAGCCCCAGCATTTT
cdr3_aa: CSVGTESSNQPQHF
clone_size: -
j_call: TRBJ1-5
v_call: TRBV29-1
d_call: -

cdr3_nt: TGTGCCAGCGGACAGGGGAGGTATGAGCAGTTCTTC
cdr3_aa: CASGQGRYEQFF
clone_size: -
j_call: TRBJ2-1
v_call: TRBV6-5
d_call: TRBD1

cdr3_nt: TGTGCCAGCAGTTCGGGGGGGATGGGTGAGCAGTTCTTC
cdr3_aa: CASSSGGMGEQFF
clone_size: once
j_call: TRBJ2-1
v_call: TRBV12-3/TRBV12-4
d_call: TRBD2

cdr3_nt: TGTGCCAGCAGATTGACAGAAGGACATGAAAAACTGTTTTTT
cdr3_aa: CASRLTEGHEKLFF
clone_size: -
j_call: TRBJ1-4
v_call: TRBV5-5
d_call: -

cdr3_nt: TGTGCCAGCAGTCTTATCGGGACAGGCGACAATGAGCAGTTCTTC
cdr3_aa: CASSLIGTGDNEQFF
clone_size: -
j_call: TRBJ2-1
v_call: TRBV27
d_call: TRBD1

cdr3_nt: TGCGCCAGCAGCCAAGAATGGGGGCAGCTCATCACAGATACGCAGTATTTT
cdr3_aa: CASSQEWGQLITDTQYF
clone_size: -
j_call: TRBJ2-3
v_call: TRBV4-1
d_call: -

cdr3_nt: TGTGCCTGGAGTGATAAGGAGGGGGGGACTGAAGCTTTCTTT
cdr3_aa: CAWSDKEGGTEAFF
clone_size: -
j_call: TRBJ1-1
v_call: TRBV30
d_call: -

cdr3_nt: TGTGCCACCGGTTCCCGGGACAGGCCCTCCTACGAGCAGTACTTC
cdr3_aa: CATGSRDRPSYEQYF
clone_size: -
j_call: TRBJ2-7
v_call: TRBV24-1
d_call: TRBD1

cdr3_nt: TGTGCCAGCAGCGTCGAATGGGACAGCTACGAGCAGTACTTC
cdr3_aa: CASSVEWDSYEQYF
clone_size: -
j_call: TRBJ2-7
v_call: TRBV9
d_call: TRBD1

cdr3_nt: TGTGCCAGCTCTGGGACTAGCGGGAGTAAATTGGGTGTCGGCACAGATACGCAGTATTTT
cdr3_aa: CASSGTSGSKLGVGTDTQYF
clone_size: once
j_call: TRBJ2-3
v_call: TRBV13
d_call: TRBD2

cdr3_nt: TGTGCCAGCAGTTATCGGCAGGCGGGACGAGATACGCAGTATTTT
cdr3_aa: CASSYRQAGRDTQYF
clone_size: -
j_call: TRBJ2-3
v_call: TRBV6-5
d_call: -

cdr3_nt: TGCGCCAGCAGCTCCGGAAGGGCAGATACGCAGTATTTT
cdr3_aa: CASSSGRADTQYF
clone_size: -
j_call: TRBJ2-3
v_call: TRBV4-1
d_call: -

cdr3_nt: TGTGCCAGCAGCTCCCGTGGACTAGCGGACCCCTACGAGCAGTACTTC
cdr3_aa: CASSSRGLADPYEQYF
clone_size: -
j_call: TRBJ2-7
v_call: TRBV11-3
d_call: TRBD2

cdr3_nt: TGTGCCAGCAGTTACCTGGACGTCACGAGTGGCTACACCTTC
cdr3_aa: CASSYLDVTSGYTF
clone_size: -
j_call: TRBJ1-2
v_call: TRBV6-6
d_call: -

cdr3_nt: TGCAGTGCTAGACTTTCCTACGAGCAGTACTTC
cdr3_aa: CSARLSYEQYF
clone_size: -
j_call: TRBJ2-7
v_call: TRBV20-1
d_call: -

cdr3_nt: TGTGCCAGCAGCCAGGGACTAGCGGGAGGACCTAGCACAGATACGCAGTATTTT
cdr3_aa: CASSQGLAGGPSTDTQYF
clone_size: -
j_call: TRBJ2-3
v_call: TRBV4-2
d_call: TRBD2

cdr3_nt: TGTGCCAGCAGCGAGGGACTAGCGGGAAGTGGGGCCAACGTCCTGACTTTC
cdr3_aa: CASSEGLAGSGANVLTF
clone_size: -
j_call: TRBJ2-6
v_call: TRBV9
d_call: TRBD2

cdr3_nt: TGTGCCAGCAGCTTAAATCCCGCCGATGGCTACACCTTC
cdr3_aa: CASSLNPADGYTF
clone_size: -
j_call: TRBJ1-2
v_call: TRBV7-3
d_call: -

cdr3_nt: TGCAGCGTTGACGGAGTGGAACAGGGGGACTACGAGCAGTACTTC
cdr3_aa: CSVDGVEQGDYEQYF
clone_size: -
j_call: TRBJ2-7
v_call: TRBV29-1
d_call: TRBD1

cdr3_nt: TGTGCCAGCAGCTTAAGGCTGATCACAGATACGCAGTATTTT
cdr3_aa: CASSLRLITDTQYF
clone_size: -
j_call: TRBJ2-3
v_call: TRBV7-2
d_call: -

cdr3_nt: TGTGCCAGCAGCTTAGAAGGCGGGAGCTCCTACAATGAGCAGTTCTTC
cdr3_aa: CASSLEGGSSYNEQFF
clone_size: -
j_call: TRBJ2-1
v_call: TRBV7-8
d_call: TRBD2

cdr3_nt: TGTGCCTGGAGTGCCCTTGGGGGGCATGGCAATCAGCCCCAGCATTTT
cdr3_aa: CAWSALGGHGNQPQHF
clone_size: few
j_call: TRBJ1-5
v_call: TRBV30
d_call: -

cdr3_nt: TGCGCCAGCAGCCGAGAACTAGGAAGGGATGAGCAGTTCTTC
cdr3_aa: CASSRELGRDEQFF
clone_size: -
j_call: TRBJ2-1
v_call: TRBV4-3
d_call: -

cdr3_nt: TGTGCCAGCAGCTCTTGGGGCGGATACTATGGCTACACCTTC
cdr3_aa: CASSSWGGYYGYTF
clone_size: -
j_call: TRBJ1-2
v_call: TRBV5-6
d_call: -

cdr3_nt: TGTGCCAGCAGCAAAAATAGCGGGAGGGATACGCAGTATTTT
cdr3_aa: CASSKNSGRDTQYF
clone_size: -
j_call: TRBJ2-3
v_call: TRBV11-2
d_call: TRBD2

cdr3_nt: TGTGCCAGCAGCTCAGGGGTCTCTGGGGCCAACGTCCTGACTTTC
cdr3_aa: CASSSGVSGANVLTF
clone_size: once
j_call: TRBJ2-6
v_call: TRBV9
d_call: -

cdr3_nt: TGCGCCAGCAGCCAAGGGCCTAGCGGGAGTCGGACCCAGTACTTC
cdr3_aa: CASSQGPSGSRTQYF
clone_size: -
j_call: TRBJ2-5
v_call: TRBV4-1
d_call: TRBD2

cdr3_nt: TGTGCCAGTAGTTCGGAGGGTTCCTACGCAGATACGCAGTATTTT
cdr3_aa: CASSSEGSYADTQYF
clone_size: -
j_call: TRBJ2-3
v_call: TRBV19
d_call: -

cdr3_nt: TGTGCCAGCAGCCCTCGGTTAGCGGGAAATATTAATGAGCAGTTCTTC
cdr3_aa: CASSPRLAGNINEQFF
clone_size: -
j_call: TRBJ2-1
v_call: TRBV9
d_call: TRBD2

cdr3_nt: TGCGCCAGCAGCCCCCACGACAGGGATTCCTACGAGCAGTACTTC
cdr3_aa: CASSPHDRDSYEQYF
clone_size: -
j_call: TRBJ2-7
v_call: TRBV5-1
d_call: TRBD1

cdr3_nt: TGTGCCAGCAGTGACACAGGGGGCGGCTACAATGAGCAGTTCTTC
cdr3_aa: CASSDTGGGYNEQFF
clone_size: -
j_call: TRBJ2-1
v_call: TRBV6-1
d_call: TRBD1

cdr3_nt: TGTGCCAGCAGTGTACTAGCGGGAAATAATGAGCAGTTCTTC
cdr3_aa: CASSVLAGNNEQFF
clone_size: -
j_call: TRBJ2-1
v_call: TRBV2
d_call: TRBD2